This TCR beta chain was profiled in a study of T-cell memory formation after mild COVID-19. About the study: Each donor largely had its own TCR clusters. General observations from the study: Contracting CD8+ clones were enriched in EMRA, CD4+ mainly in CM and EM.

Concerning this clonotype itself: Its target is unknown.

It was 5'RACE with constant-segment primers that produced the TCR alpha and TCR beta cDNA libraries, which carried sample barcodes and UMIs. A single record per CDR3 protein comes from TCRdb applying MiXCR to the 5' RACE reads. The table includes 100,000 to 150,000 distinct CDR3 sequences, 5% to 6.5% detected once. The CDR3 is made up of 14 amino acids. Germline V CDR1 and CDR2: SGHRS, YFSETQ. The V end lost 3 bases, the J end lost 1 base, and 10 bases lay between the germline ends. The origin of this receptor is an adult woman who had mild COVID-19 (a few samples of this study predate the infection). Cell type and time point are not known. This chain connects TRBV5-1 to TRBJ1-1, with D perhaps TRBD1 (5 bases). Sequencing was performed on PBMCs or a T cell subset sorted from them (not recorded which). CDR3 loop: CASSYDGGNTEAFF. DNA for the CDR3: TGCGCCAGCAGCTACGACGGGGGGAACACTGAAGCTTTCTTT.